Presented here are 5 T cell receptor beta chains from one specimen sequenced in a study of blood T cell repertoires in COVID-19. TCRdb keeps only in-frame clones here, not all; method: immunoSEQ multiplex PCR. The sample has around 250,000 clones, more than 75% seen once; the top ten hold more than 6.5%. The sequencing input was peripheral blood. The receptors were gathered from a woman between 65 and 79 years old with active or convalescent COVID-19.

This clone was counted once. The chain combines TRBV5-8 with TRBJ1-4; unclear D gene. The V end was cut by 7 bases, the J end by 11 bases, with 24 bases between. The CDR3 is 15 amino acids. Germline values: CDR1 SGHTS, CDR2 YDEGEE. The DNA for the CDR3 is TGTGCCAGCTATAAAGCCGAATCAGCGACCTTTAAACTGTTTTTT. This sequence encodes CASYKAESATFKLFF.

The chain employs TRBV11-2 and TRBJ2-1, with 7 bases that match TRBD2. Unmatched junction bases numbered 3, after V lost 0 bases and J lost 7 bases. Germline CDR1 reads SGHAT; CDR2 reads FQNNGV. The CDR3 has 14 amino acids. CDR3 loop: CASSLDLGGNEQFF. CDR3 DNA: TGTGCCAGCAGCTTAGACCTGGGGGGGAATGAGCAGTTCTTC.

The chain joins TRBV6-5 to TRBJ2-5; TRBD2 might be the D (6 bases). The CDR3 sequence is 14 residues long. Germline V gene lookup returns CDR1 MNHEY and CDR2 SVGAGI. V dropped 2 bases and J dropped 2 bases, with 9 bases sitting between them. CDR3 nucleotides: TGTGCCAGCAGTTACGATGGGGGGCAAGAGACCCAGTACTTC. Amino acids: CASSYDGGQETQYF.

J is TRBJ2-1 and V is TRBV5-4; 7 positions match TRBD1. V trimming: 5 bases; J trimming: 5 bases; junction bases outside the gene matches: 10. Germline assignment: CDR1 SGHNT and CDR2 YYREEE (reference sequence). The CDR3 runs 15 residues. CDR3 coding DNA: TGTGCCAGCAGTCCCGGGACAGCTTTAAACAATGAGCAGTTCTTC. Protein sequence: CASSPGTALNNEQFF. The variable domain in full, with the rest retrieved from reference TRBV5-4 and TRBJ2-1, is ETGVTQSPTHLIKTRGQQVTLRCSSQSGHNTVSWYQQALGQGPQFIFQYYREEENGRGNFPPRFSGLQFPNYSSELNVNALELDDSALYLCASSPGTALNNEQFFGPGTRLTVL.

The V call is TRBV19, the J call TRBJ1-5; no definite D call. V shed 3 bases and J shed 1 base, with 10 bases lying between them. The CDR3 sequence is 15 residues long. Germline CDR1 and CDR2: LNHDA and SQIVND (reference sequence). CDR3 DNA: TGTGCCAGTAGTATGAGCACGGGGAGCAATCAGCCCCAGCATTTT. Protein: CASSMSTGSNQPQHF. Drawing the rest from reference TRBV19 and TRBJ1-5, the complete variable domain is DGGITQSPKYLFRKEGQNVTLSCEQNLNHDAMYWYRQDPGQGLRLIYYSQIVNDFQKGDIAEGYSVSREKKESFPLTVTSAQKNPTAFYLCASSMSTGSNQPQHFGDGTRLSIL.